What follows are 20 T cell receptor beta chains derived from one specimen sequenced in a study of cytomegalovirus exposure and HLA in healthy donors. The PCR made use of 60 Vbeta and 13 Jbeta primers. Sequenced by immunoSEQ multiplex PCR; TCRdb stores in-frame clones only, minus some. The repertoire consists of about 150,000 clones, with roughly 10% occurring once and the leading ten covering about 1.9%. Sequencing was carried out using PBMCs. All receptors come from a man between 45 and 60 years old in good health and CMV-seronegative.

This clone was seen only a few times. The chain joins TRBV29-1 to TRBJ1-4; D may be TRBD1 (6 bases). The CDR3 extends over 14 amino acids. CDR1 and CDR2 from the germline V gene are SQVTM and ANQGSEA. The germline V and J ends were trimmed by 3 bases and 3 bases, with 11 bases remaining between them. This CDR3 reads CSVEGARANEKLFF. The CDR3 region has the DNA TGCAGCGTTGAGGGGGCGCGGGCTAATGAAAAACTGTTTTTT. The complete variable domain, with remaining parts taken from reference TRBV29-1 and TRBJ1-4, reads SAVISQKPSRDICQRGTSLTIQCQVDSQVTMMFWYRQQPGQSLTLIATANQGSEATYESGFVIDKFPISRPNLTFSTLTVSNMSPEDSSIYLCSVEGARANEKLFFGSGTQLSVL.

J is TRBJ1-4 and V is TRBV28, with 11 bases lining up with TRBD1. V shed 6 bases, J shed 7 bases, and the junction held 4 bases outside the gene matches. The CDR3 has 14 amino acids. Germline CDR1 MDHEN, CDR2 SYDVKM. The CDR3 nucleotides read TGTGCCAGCAGACGGGGACAGGGGGGTGAAAAACTGTTTTTT. Translating it yields CASRRGQGGEKLFF. Supplemented by reference TRBV28 and TRBJ1-4, the full variable domain reads DVKVTQSSRYLVKRTGEKVFLECVQDMDHENMFWYRQDPGLGLRLIYFSYDVKMKEKGDIPEGYSVSREKKERFSLILESASTNQTSMYLCASRRGQGGEKLFFGSGTQLSVL.

This clone has more than one count but fewer than ten. The chain carries TRBV15 and TRBJ1-1, with D hard to call. Germline V gene sequence: CDR1 LNHNV, CDR2 YYDKDF (reference sequence). The V and J ends lost 0 bases and 1 base respectively, with 6 bases between them. The CDR3 contains 14 residues. The CDR3 DNA sequence: TGTGCCACCAGCAGAGAATCAGGGAACACTGAAGCTTTCTTT. As protein: CATSRESGNTEAFF.

This clone was recorded a few times. The genes are TRBV7-9 and TRBJ1-2; TRBD1 is a possible D gene (5 bases). The CDR3 loop spans 16 amino acids. Deletions cut 4 bases from V and 3 bases from J, with 18 bases between. CDR1 is SEHNR and CDR2 is FQNEAQ in the germline V gene (reference sequence). The DNA for the CDR3 is TGTGCCAGCAGCTCGTTGGGGCCTCGAGGCGACTATGGCTACACCTTC. Amino acid sequence: CASSSLGPRGDYGYTF.

The genes are TRBV30 and TRBJ1-4, with D possibly TRBD1 on 6 matching bases. CDR3 length: 14 residues. The V gene's germline CDR1 is GTSNPN and CDR2 SVGIG (reference sequence). V lost 3 bases to trimming and J lost 8 bases, with 16 bases between them. The CDR3 sequence: CAWRVQGFREKLFF. The CDR3, as DNA: TGTGCCTGGAGGGTACAGGGATTCCGGGAAAAACTGTTTTTT.

This clone was picked up a small number of times. V is TRBV27 and J is TRBJ2-1, with D possibly matching TRBD1 (6 bases). CDR1 MNHEY and CDR2 SMNVEV come from the germline V gene (reference sequence). The CDR3 covers 15 residues. Trimming removed 6 bases from V and 4 bases from J, with 16 bases in between. The CDR3 DNA follows: TGTGCCAGCAGGGCCGGGACACCGTTATACAATGAGCAGTTCTTC. Translated: CASRAGTPLYNEQFF.

This clone was detected only a few times. The chain employs TRBV29-1 and TRBJ1-4, with D uncertain. The V gene's germline CDR1 is SQVTM and CDR2 ANQGSEA. V lost 7 bases, J lost 5 bases, and 11 bases lay in between. CDR3 size: 12 residues. CDR3 bases: TGCAGCGCAGTTCACCTGAATGAAAAACTGTTTTTT. Translating gives CSAVHLNEKLFF.

V gene TRBV28 combines with J gene TRBJ2-1; no definite D call. The CDR3 has 14 amino acids. The germline V gene encodes CDR1 MDHEN and CDR2 SYDVKM. The ends were cut back, 6 bases at V and 6 bases at J, with 15 bases in the middle. Here the CDR3 reads CASRLGPSGNEQFF. The CDR3 coding sequence is TGTGCCAGCAGACTGGGCCCTTCCGGCAATGAGCAGTTCTTC.

In its sample, this clone was seen a few times. The V gene is TRBV5-1, the J gene TRBJ2-7, with 7 positions matching TRBD1. In germline, CDR1 is SGHRS, CDR2 YFSETQ. Trimming removed 3 bases from V and 3 bases from J; junction bases left unmatched: 9. The CDR3 has 15 amino acids. CDR3: CASSSLPGTDYEQYF. In DNA, the CDR3 is TGCGCCAGCAGCTCTCTCCCCGGGACAGACTACGAGCAGTACTTC. Full variable domain (remainder filled in from reference TRBV5-1 and TRBJ2-7): KAGVTQTPRYLIKTRGQQVTLSCSPISGHRSVSWYQQTPGQGLQFLFEYFSETQRNKGNFPGRFSGRQFSNSRSEMNVSTLELGDSALYLCASSSLPGTDYEQYFGPGTRLTVT.

The chain carries TRBV19 and TRBJ2-2, with a tentative D call TRBD1 (5 bases). Germline V lookup: CDR1 LNHDA, CDR2 SQIVND (reference sequence). V was shortened by 4 bases and J by 2 bases, with 11 bases between the two germline ends. The CDR3 runs 15 residues. CDR3 sequence: CASSTPGKNTGELFF. CDR3 in DNA: TGTGCCAGTAGTACCCCAGGGAAAAACACCGGGGAGCTGTTTTTT.

J is TRBJ1-1 and V is TRBV7-2; possibly TRBD1 for D (6 bases). V shed 5 bases and J shed 1 base, with 11 bases lying between them. CDR1 and CDR2 (germline): SGHTA, FQGNSA. The CDR3 spans 14 residues. As DNA, the CDR3 is TGTGCCAGCAGCAGACAGGCCCCGAACACTGAAGCTTTCTTT. It specifies CASSRQAPNTEAFF.

In DNA form, the CDR3 reads TGCGCCAGCAGTGCGGGGACAGCAAGGCCCCAGCATTTT. Amino acid sequence: CASSAGTARPQHF. This chain connects TRBV10-1 to TRBJ1-5; 7 bases are a match to TRBD1. Germline assignment: CDR1 WNHNN and CDR2 SYGVQD (reference sequence). The CDR3 length is 13 residues. Trimming cost V 4 bases and J 9 bases; bases outside gene matches: 6.

As concerns this clone: The same CDR3 can be traced to other DNA sequences in this sample. This chain connects TRBV2 to TRBJ2-1; 11 bases align to TRBD2. The V and J ends lost 6 bases and 3 bases, in that order; junction bases with no gene match: 1. The CDR3 is made up of 14 amino acids. CDR1 and CDR2 from the germline V gene are SNHLY and FYNNEI. The CDR3 loop reads CASRGTSGYNEQFF. As DNA, the CDR3 is TGTGCCAGCAGGGGGACTAGCGGCTACAATGAGCAGTTCTTC.

About this clone: No conserved phenylalanine or tryptophan is present at the end of the CDR3, so a read error is the likely explanation. The chain is built from TRBV25-1 and TRBJ1-4; unclear D gene. The CDR3 is made up of 14 amino acids. V was clipped by 7 bases and J by 8 bases, with 17 bases between them. CDR1 and CDR2 (germline): MGHDK, SYGVNS. CDR3 residues: CASTPPGLREKLFV. The DNA of the CDR3 is TGTGCCAGCACCCCCCCAGGACTCCGGGAAAAACTGTTTGTT.

This clone was recorded a few times. The chain couples TRBV30 to TRBJ1-6; 10 bases are a match to TRBD1. CDR3 length: 15 amino acids. Germline loops: CDR1 GTSNPN, CDR2 SVGIG (reference sequence). After removal of 2 bases from V and 6 bases from J, the junction contained 4 bases not matched to a gene. The DNA for the CDR3 is TGTGCCTGGAGTCTAGACAGGGGGCCTAATTCACCCCTCCACTTT. This encodes CAWSLDRGPNSPLHF.

This chain uses TRBV5-1 with TRBJ1-3, with a possible D match to TRBD1 (5 bases). Trimming cost V 4 bases and J 6 bases, with 11 bases left between them. Germline V gene data show CDR1 as SGHRS and CDR2 as YFSETQ. The CDR3 loop spans 13 amino acids. CDR3 in DNA: TGCGCCAGCAGCGAAGGAGGGGAAAACACCATATATTTT. It encodes CASSEGGENTIYF.

V and J are TRBV6-5 and TRBJ2-2; D possibly corresponds to TRBD1 (5 bases). With 5 bases removed from V and 5 bases from J, the gap between germline ends came to 15 bases. The CDR3 consists of 15 residues. Germline V lookup: CDR1 MNHEY, CDR2 SVGAGI. The CDR3 reads CASSVDRARTGELFF. In DNA, the CDR3 is TGTGCCAGCAGTGTCGACAGAGCAAGGACCGGGGAGCTGTTTTTT.

V usage is TRBV6-5 and J usage is TRBJ1-2; tentative D call: TRBD1 (6 bases). V lost 6 bases, J lost 2 bases, and 13 bases lay in between. Germline CDR1 reads MNHEY; CDR2 reads SVGAGI. The CDR3 length is 14 residues. The DNA of the CDR3 is TGTGCCAGCAGACAGGGCCGGCAAAACTATGGCTACACCTTC. Translating it yields CASRQGRQNYGYTF.

This clone was counted only a few times. The chain couples TRBV6-5 to TRBJ2-1; a possible D gene is TRBD2 (5 bases). The germline V gene encodes CDR1 MNHEY and CDR2 SVGAGI. The CDR3 runs to 15 residues. Trimming removed 6 bases at V and 2 bases at J, with 14 bases between. The CDR3 protein is CASRQGSSTYNEQFF. In nucleotides, the CDR3 is TGTGCCAGCAGGCAAGGGAGTTCTACCTACAATGAGCAGTTCTTC.

This clone was picked up a small number of times. V is TRBV19 and J is TRBJ1-1; D possibly corresponds to TRBD1 (5 bases). Germline CDR1 is LNHDA and CDR2 is SQIVND (reference sequence). The CDR3 is 14 amino acids. V was trimmed by 1 base and J by 4 bases, leaving 10 bases between them. The CDR3 nucleotides read TGTGCCAGTAGTATAGCCGGACAAGTCACTGAAGCTTTCTTT. This codes for CASSIAGQVTEAFF.